This entry lists 6 T cell receptor beta chains sequenced from one sample in a study of blood T cell repertoires in COVID-19. Sequencing used immunoSEQ multiplex PCR; TCRdb keeps in-frame clones, though not all of them. This table holds 270,000 or so clones, less than 85% found once. The source material was peripheral blood. All receptors derive from a woman aged 18-29 years with acute or convalescent COVID-19.

In this sample, this clone turned up once. The chain has TRBV27 and TRBJ1-1; the match to TRBD1 covers 8 bases. This CDR3 has 17 amino acids. The V segment lost 2 bases and the J segment 7 bases; nucleotides outside the gene matches: 15. Per the germline V gene, CDR1 is MNHEY and CDR2 is SMNVEV (reference sequence). DNA for the CDR3: TGTGCCAGCAGTTTACAGGGGGCGCTGCCGGGAACTAGTGAAGCTTTCTTT. Residues: CASSLQGALPGTSEAFF.

V and J are TRBV7-2 and TRBJ1-2; a possible D gene is TRBD1 (6 bases). V was clipped by 5 bases and J by 3 bases, with 10 bases between them. Germline V gives CDR1 SGHTA, CDR2 FQGNSA. The CDR3 is made up of 13 amino acids. The CDR3 region has the DNA TGTGCCAGCAGCCCCCGACAGGACTATGGCTACACCTTC. It encodes CASSPRQDYGYTF.

The rearrangement uses TRBV14 and TRBJ2-7, with a possible D match to TRBD1 (6 bases). The CDR3 runs 15 residues. CDR1 and CDR2 from the germline V gene are SGHDN and FVKESK. The V gene lost 1 base and the J gene lost 3 bases, with 13 bases spanning the gap. The CDR3, as DNA: TGTGCCAGCAGCCAAGTCCAGGGGCTAATCTACGAGCAGTACTTC. Translation gives CASSQVQGLIYEQYF.

In this sample, this clone turned up once. The J gene is TRBJ1-2, the V gene TRBV6-5, with TRBD1 identical over 7 bases. The CDR3 extends over 13 amino acids. Germline V gene lookup returns CDR1 MNHEY and CDR2 SVGAGI. Trimming cost V 2 bases and J 7 bases; bases outside gene matches: 4. The CDR3 DNA reads as TGTGCCAGCAGTTACGAAGGGGGCGCTGGCTACACCTTC. Amino acid sequence: CASSYEGGAGYTF.

The chain links TRBV28 to TRBJ2-7; TRBD1 matches at 7 bases. The J segment lost 5 bases and the V segment lost 6 bases, leaving 4 bases of the junction unmatched. Germline values: CDR1 MDHEN, CDR2 SYDVKM. This CDR3 comprises 12 residues. The CDR3 DNA follows: TGTGCCAGCAGCGTAACAGGGGACGAGCAGTACTTC. Translation: CASSVTGDEQYF.

The rearrangement links TRBV6-5 to TRBJ2-3, with 7 bases matching TRBD2. V gave up 6 bases and J gave up 6 bases; unmatched junction bases: 3. The CDR3 sequence is 12 residues long. Looked up from germline, CDR1 is MNHEY and CDR2 is SVGAGI. The CDR3 sequence is CASRSSGDTQYF. Here the CDR3 DNA reads TGTGCCAGCAGGTCTAGCGGTGATACGCAGTATTTT.